The 24 T cell receptor beta chains reported below all come from one sample, sequenced in a study of PD-L1 blockade in urothelial cancer. Here immunoSEQ multiplex PCR was the method, and the copy in TCRdb shows in-frame clones only, minus some. The sample includes around 100,000 clones, around 90% of them seen just once. The time point was: peripheral blood 6 weeks after treatment start. Sample: PBMCs, taken around atezolizumab (anti-PD-L1) treatment. The receptors shown here come from a man in his sixties with urothelial cancer.

The chain is built from TRBV7-3 and TRBJ2-2; possible D gene TRBD2, 5 bases. Deletions cut 3 bases from V and 6 bases from J, with 8 bases between. The CDR3 sequence is 13 residues long. Looked up from germline, CDR1 is SGHTA and CDR2 is FQGTGA. In DNA form, the CDR3 reads TGTGCCAGCAGCTTGGAGAGGGCCGGGGAGCTGTTTTTT. Its protein is CASSLERAGELFF.

This clone appeared a single time. This sequence joins TRBV6-1 and TRBJ1-1; D call uncertain. Trimming removed 5 bases at V and 6 bases at J, with 16 bases between. This CDR3 is built from 14 residues. Germline loops: CDR1 MNHNS, CDR2 SASEGT. The CDR3 coding sequence is TGTGCCAGCAGTTTGTGGCAGCGGAGCGCTGAAGCTTTCTTT. Translation: CASSLWQRSAEAFF.

V is TRBV5-4 and J is TRBJ2-5; the match to TRBD2 covers 9 bases. The V gene's germline CDR1 is SGHNT and CDR2 YYREEE (reference sequence). Trimming at V came to 1 base and at J to 1 base, leaving 2 bases not matched to a gene. The CDR3 is made up of 15 amino acids. The chain's CDR3 is CASSLSAGGQETQYF. The CDR3 DNA follows: TGTGCCAGCAGCTTGTCAGCGGGGGGCCAAGAGACCCAGTACTTC.

This rearrangement joins TRBV10-2 to TRBJ1-5; perhaps TRBD1 as D (5 bases). CDR3 length: 13 amino acids. V was clipped by 3 bases and J by 6 bases, with 9 bases between them. Germline V gene data show CDR1 as WSHSY and CDR2 as SAAADI. The CDR3 DNA follows: TGCGCCAGCAGTGAACAGGAAAGTCAGCCCCAGCATTTT. As protein: CASSEQESQPQHF.

This chain connects TRBV6-1 to TRBJ2-1; TRBD1 aligns across 9 bases. The junction had 10 bases not matched to a gene; V was cut back by 4 bases and J by 6 bases. This CDR3 spans 16 amino acids. Germline assignment: CDR1 MNHNS and CDR2 SASEGT. CDR3 DNA: TGTGCCAGCAGTGCACAACAGGGGGCTCGGGCCAATGAGCAGTTCTTC. Encoded protein: CASSAQQGARANEQFF.

The V gene is TRBV19, the J gene TRBJ2-7, with D tentatively TRBD1 (6 bases). Germline V CDR1 and CDR2: LNHDA, SQIVND (reference sequence). V lost 8 bases, J lost 6 bases, and 17 bases lay in between. The CDR3 is made up of 13 amino acids. CDR3 nucleotides: TGTGCCAGTGCCTCCGGTGGACAGCGCGAGCAGTACTTC. Protein product: CASASGGQREQYF. The variable domain in full, with the rest retrieved from reference TRBV19 and TRBJ2-7, is DGGITQSPKYLFRKEGQNVTLSCEQNLNHDAMYWYRQDPGQGLRLIYYSQIVNDFQKGDIAEGYSVSREKKESFPLTVTSAQKNPTAFYLCASASGGQREQYFGPGTRLTVT.

This clone has only a few counts. This rearrangement joins TRBV11-2 to TRBJ2-7, with D possibly matching TRBD2 (6 bases). V was clipped by 1 base and J by 2 bases, with 9 bases between them. CDR1 and CDR2 from the germline V gene are SGHAT and FQNNGV. The CDR3 sequence is 14 residues long. Here the CDR3 DNA reads TGTGCCAGCAGCTTAGCGGGACTGACCTACGAGCAGTACTTC. Translation: CASSLAGLTYEQYF.

This clone was counted between two and nine times. The CDR3 is CARSVRRVRVTSGANVLTF. As DNA, the CDR3 is TGTGCCAGAAGCGTGCGGAGGGTCCGGGTCACCTCTGGGGCCAACGTCCTGACTTTC. The chain joins TRBV5-3 to TRBJ2-6; a possible D gene is TRBD2 (6 bases). TRBV5-3 is an ORF for which the function is uncertain. The V end was cut by 4 bases, the J end by 0 bases, with 20 bases between. The CDR3 has 19 amino acids.

The genes are TRBV9 and TRBJ2-7; 10 bases align to TRBD2. The CDR3 runs 15 residues. Trimming took 0 bases from V and 7 from J; bases not matched to a gene: 7. Germline CDR1 and CDR2: SGDLS and YYNGEE. The chain's CDR3 is CASSVEPAGGWEQYF. The CDR3 nucleotides are TGTGCCAGCAGCGTAGAGCCAGCGGGAGGGTGGGAGCAGTACTTC.

This chain links TRBV5-4 with TRBJ2-7, with 12 bases aligning to TRBD2. The CDR3 is 14 residues long. V lost 4 bases, J lost 6 bases, and 5 bases stayed unmatched. Per germline, CDR1 SGHNT and CDR2 YYREEE (reference sequence). Here the CDR3 DNA reads TGTGCCAGCAGCGCGCCGGGACTAGCGGGCGAGCAGTACTTC. Amino acid sequence: CASSAPGLAGEQYF.

The sample holds one count of this clone. The chain has TRBV6-5 and TRBJ2-5; maybe TRBD2 (6 bases). Looked up from germline, CDR1 is MNHEY and CDR2 is SVGAGI. V dropped 5 bases and J dropped 5 bases, with 18 bases sitting between them. This CDR3 contains 15 residues. The CDR3 nucleotides read TGTGCCAGCAGTACGGGTGGGACTGTTCCGGAGACCCAGTACTTC. Protein: CASSTGGTVPETQYF.

The chain is built from TRBV14 and TRBJ1-6; no clear D gene. Trimming stripped 0 bases from V and 6 bases from J, with 6 bases between. The CDR3 runs 14 residues. Per germline, CDR1 SGHDN and CDR2 FVKESK. CDR3 sequence: CASSQDPFNSPLHF. The CDR3 DNA sequence: TGTGCCAGCAGCCAAGATCCCTTTAATTCACCCCTCCACTTT. Combining the CDR3 with reference TRBV14 and TRBJ1-6 gives the whole variable domain EAGVTQFPSHSVIEKGQTVTLRCDPISGHDNLYWYRRVMGKEIKFLLHFVKESKQDESGMPNNRFLAERTGGTYSTLKVQPAELEDSGVYFCASSQDPFNSPLHFGNGTRLTVT.

This chain connects TRBV7-2 to TRBJ2-5; 9 nucleotides line up with TRBD1. This CDR3 comprises 15 residues. In germline, CDR1 is SGHTA, CDR2 FQGNSA. J lost 4 bases, V lost 4 bases, and 7 bases had no gene match. The CDR3, as DNA: TGTGCCAGCAGCTCGGAACAGGGGGCAGGAGAGACCCAGTACTTC. It translates to CASSSEQGAGETQYF.

This chain uses TRBV4-2 with TRBJ2-7, with D maybe TRBD1 (5 bases). The V end was cut by 1 base, the J end by 6 bases, with 10 bases between. Per germline, CDR1 LGHNA and CDR2 YNFKEQ. This CDR3 has 13 amino acids. The CDR3 sequence is CASSQGQGGEQYF. The CDR3 DNA follows: TGTGCCAGCAGCCAAGGGCAGGGTGGCGAGCAGTACTTC.

The chain combines TRBV19 with TRBJ1-1; D perhaps matches TRBD1 (6 bases). The V end was cut by 5 bases, the J end by 7 bases, with 14 bases between. This CDR3 is 13 amino acids long. The germline V gene encodes CDR1 LNHDA and CDR2 SQIVND (reference sequence). CDR3 loop: CASSPQGTSEAFF. The CDR3 coding sequence is TGTGCCAGTAGTCCCCAAGGGACAAGTGAAGCTTTCTTT.

This clone was seen only once. This rearrangement joins TRBV27 to TRBJ1-1, with D maybe TRBD1 (5 bases). Germline values: CDR1 MNHEY, CDR2 SMNVEV (reference sequence). Between the trimmed V and J ends, which lost 8 bases and 10 bases, there was a span of 20 bases. The CDR3 is 13 residues long. The CDR3 sequence is CASHSEGLQIAFF. CDR3 DNA sequence: TGTGCCAGCCACTCGGAGGGGCTGCAGATAGCTTTCTTT.

This chain uses TRBV28 with TRBJ2-1; 10 bases map to TRBD2. The V and J ends lost 6 bases and 0 bases, in that order; junction bases with no gene match: 17. The germline V gene encodes CDR1 MDHEN and CDR2 SYDVKM. CDR3 length equals 20 residues. The CDR3: CASSPLAGATGPSSYNEQFF. DNA for the CDR3: TGTGCCAGCAGCCCCCTAGCGGGAGCAACCGGTCCAAGCTCCTACAATGAGCAGTTCTTC.

Here the CDR3 reads CASSQDVDRSRGYTF. The CDR3 bases are TGTGCCAGCAGCCAAGATGTGGACAGGAGTCGCGGCTACACCTTC. The chain joins TRBV4-2 to TRBJ1-2, with 7 bases that match TRBD1. The CDR3 length is 15 residues. After removal of 0 bases from V and 8 bases from J, the junction contained 9 bases not matched to a gene. Germline V gene sequence: CDR1 LGHNA, CDR2 YNFKEQ.

This chain connects TRBV2 to TRBJ1-1; D ambiguous. Germline V gene lookup returns CDR1 SNHLY and CDR2 FYNNEI. V was pared by 6 bases and J by 3 bases, with 11 bases between. This CDR3 has 13 amino acids. In DNA form, the CDR3 reads TGTGCCAGCAGGGATACAGTTTACACTGAAGCTTTCTTT. Residues: CASRDTVYTEAFF. The full variable domain, rest sourced from reference TRBV2 and TRBJ1-1, is EPEVTQTPSHQVTQMGQEVILRCVPISNHLYFYWYRQILGQKVEFLVSFYNNEISEKSEIFDDQFSVERPDGSNFTLKIRSTKLEDSAMYFCASRDTVYTEAFFGQGTRLTVV.

This chain joins TRBV5-1 and TRBJ2-1; 8 bases line up with TRBD2. The CDR3 contains 16 residues. Trimming cost V 4 bases and J 5 bases; bases outside gene matches: 11. The germline V gene encodes CDR1 SGHRS and CDR2 YFSETQ. The CDR3 sequence: CASSKRAGAMNNEQFF. The CDR3 nucleotides are TGCGCCAGCAGCAAAAGAGCGGGAGCGATGAACAATGAGCAGTTCTTC.

The chain recombines TRBV11-1 with TRBJ2-4; 8 nucleotides match TRBD2. The length of the CDR3 is 17 residues. The germline CDR1 and CDR2 sequences are SGHAT and FQDESV (reference sequence). Trimming took 5 bases from V and 6 from J; bases not matched to a gene: 15. The CDR3 here is CASSRPLGAGGGNIQYF. The DNA of the CDR3 is TGTGCCAGCAGCCGCCCTCTTGGCGCGGGAGGCGGAAACATTCAGTACTTC.

This clone turned up a few times. The chain couples TRBV14 to TRBJ1-1; D gene ambiguous. Trimming stripped 1 base from V and 4 bases from J, with 10 bases between. CDR3 length: 14 amino acids. Germline CDR1 reads SGHDN; CDR2 reads FVKESK. The CDR3 region is CASSQALPVTEAFF. Written as DNA, the CDR3 is TGTGCCAGCAGCCAAGCTCTACCGGTCACTGAAGCTTTCTTT.

The V call is TRBV25-1, the J call TRBJ1-5; 8 bases line up with TRBD1. Germline CDR1 is MGHDK and CDR2 is SYGVNS. This CDR3 contains 16 residues. The J segment lost 3 bases and the V segment lost 3 bases, leaving 7 bases of the junction unmatched. As DNA, the CDR3 is TGTGCCAGCAGTGATAAACAGGGGGGCCTCAATCAGCCCCAGCATTTT. The encoded protein is CASSDKQGGLNQPQHF.

The rearrangement joins TRBV7-9 to TRBJ2-1, with 7 bases matching TRBD1. Trimming removed 8 bases from V and 0 bases from J; junction bases left unmatched: 13. The V gene's germline CDR1 is SEHNR and CDR2 FQNEAQ (reference sequence). The CDR3 totals 17 residues. The CDR3 coding sequence is TGTGCCAGCCGCAAAAACGGCAGGGACAGCTCCTACAATGAGCAGTTCTTC. Protein sequence: CASRKNGRDSSYNEQFF.